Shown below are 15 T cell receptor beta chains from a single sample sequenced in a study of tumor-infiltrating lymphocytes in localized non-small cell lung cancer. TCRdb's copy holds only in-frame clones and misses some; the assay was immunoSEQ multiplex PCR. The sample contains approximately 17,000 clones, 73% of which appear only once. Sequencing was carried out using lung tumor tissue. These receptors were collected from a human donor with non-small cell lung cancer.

CDR3 protein: CSVEETSTDTQYF. The CDR3 DNA reads TGCAGCGTTGAAGAGACTAGCACAGATACGCAGTATTTT. The rearrangement joins TRBV29-1 to TRBJ2-3; no clear D gene. V was cut by 0 bases and J by 0 bases, with 4 bases left in between. CDR1 and CDR2 from the germline V gene are SQVTM and ANQGSEA. This CDR3 is built from 13 residues.

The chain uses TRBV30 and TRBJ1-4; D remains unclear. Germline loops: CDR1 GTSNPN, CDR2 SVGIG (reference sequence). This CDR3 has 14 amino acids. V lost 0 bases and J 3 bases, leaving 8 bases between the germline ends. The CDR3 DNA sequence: TGTGCCTGGAGTGTCTCCAGCTCTAATGAAAAACTGTTTTTT. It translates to CAWSVSSSNEKLFF.

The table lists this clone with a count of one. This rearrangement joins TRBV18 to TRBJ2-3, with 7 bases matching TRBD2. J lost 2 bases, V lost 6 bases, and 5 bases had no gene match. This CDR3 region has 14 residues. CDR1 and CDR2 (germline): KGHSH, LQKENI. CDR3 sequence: CASSPGRTTDTQYF. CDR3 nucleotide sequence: TGTGCCAGCTCGCCCGGGAGGACCACAGATACGCAGTATTTT.

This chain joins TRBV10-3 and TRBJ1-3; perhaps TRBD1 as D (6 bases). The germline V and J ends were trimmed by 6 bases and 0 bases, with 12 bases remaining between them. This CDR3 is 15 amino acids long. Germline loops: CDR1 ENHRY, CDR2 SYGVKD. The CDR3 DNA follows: TGTGCCATCAGCCCCGGACAGAACTCTGGAAACACCATATATTTT. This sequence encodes CAISPGQNSGNTIYF.

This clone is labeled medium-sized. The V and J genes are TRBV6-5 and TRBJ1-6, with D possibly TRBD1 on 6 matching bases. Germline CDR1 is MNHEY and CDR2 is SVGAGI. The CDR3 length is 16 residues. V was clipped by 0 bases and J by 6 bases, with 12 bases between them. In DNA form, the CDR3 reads TGTGCCAGCAGTTACTCGCCAGGGGCCGTTAATTCACCCCTCCACTTT. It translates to CASSYSPGAVNSPLHF.

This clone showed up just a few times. The CDR3 spells CASSSHFAIYEQYF. In DNA, the CDR3 is TGTGCCAGCAGTTCCCACTTTGCGATCTACGAGCAGTACTTC. This sequence joins TRBV27 and TRBJ2-7; D uncertain. Germline lookup yields CDR1 MNHEY and CDR2 SMNVEV (reference sequence). The ends were cut back, 4 bases at V and 3 bases at J, with 13 bases in the middle. This CDR3 comprises 14 residues.

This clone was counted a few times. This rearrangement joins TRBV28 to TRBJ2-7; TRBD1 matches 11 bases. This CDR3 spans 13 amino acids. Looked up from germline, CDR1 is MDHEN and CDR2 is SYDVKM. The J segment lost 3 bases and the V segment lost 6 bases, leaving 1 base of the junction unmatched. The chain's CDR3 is CASRGQGVYEQYF. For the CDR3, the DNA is TGTGCCAGCAGGGGACAGGGGGTCTACGAGCAGTACTTC.

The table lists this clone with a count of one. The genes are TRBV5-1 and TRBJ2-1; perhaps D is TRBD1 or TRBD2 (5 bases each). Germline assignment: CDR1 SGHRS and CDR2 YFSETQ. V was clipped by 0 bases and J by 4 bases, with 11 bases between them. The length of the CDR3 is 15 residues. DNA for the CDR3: TGCGCCAGCAGCTTGGACCGGGACGGTTACAATGAGCAGTTCTTC. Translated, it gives CASSLDRDGYNEQFF.

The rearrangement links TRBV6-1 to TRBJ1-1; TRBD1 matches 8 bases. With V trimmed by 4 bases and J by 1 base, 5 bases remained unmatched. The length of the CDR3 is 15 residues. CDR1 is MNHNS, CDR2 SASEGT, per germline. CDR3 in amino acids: CASSAAGQANTEAFF. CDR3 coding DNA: TGTGCCAGCAGTGCAGCGGGACAGGCGAACACTGAAGCTTTCTTT.

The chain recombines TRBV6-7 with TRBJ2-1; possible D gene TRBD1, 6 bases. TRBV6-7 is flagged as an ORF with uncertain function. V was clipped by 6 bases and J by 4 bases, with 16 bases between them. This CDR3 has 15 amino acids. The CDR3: CASRPTGGGYNEQFF. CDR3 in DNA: TGTGCCAGCAGGCCGACAGGTGGAGGTTACAATGAGCAGTTCTTC.

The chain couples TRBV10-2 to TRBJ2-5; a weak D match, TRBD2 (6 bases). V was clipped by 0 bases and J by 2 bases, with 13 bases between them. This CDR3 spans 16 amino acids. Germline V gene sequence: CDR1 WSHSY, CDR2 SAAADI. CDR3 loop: CASSESAFAGQETQYF. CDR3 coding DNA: TGCGCCAGCAGTGAGTCGGCCTTCGCGGGACAAGAGACCCAGTACTTC.

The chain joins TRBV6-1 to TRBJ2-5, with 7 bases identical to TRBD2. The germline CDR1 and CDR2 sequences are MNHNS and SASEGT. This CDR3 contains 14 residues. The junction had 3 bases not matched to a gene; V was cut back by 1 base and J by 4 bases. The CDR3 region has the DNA TGTGCCAGCAGTGAAGGGGTAGCGGGAGAGACCCAGTACTTC. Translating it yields CASSEGVAGETQYF.

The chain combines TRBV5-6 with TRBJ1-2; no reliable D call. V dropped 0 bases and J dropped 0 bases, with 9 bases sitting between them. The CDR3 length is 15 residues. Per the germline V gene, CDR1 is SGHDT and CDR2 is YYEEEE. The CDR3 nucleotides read TGTGCCAGCAGCTTGGTAGGAGGAACTAACTATGGCTACACCTTC. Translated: CASSLVGGTNYGYTF.

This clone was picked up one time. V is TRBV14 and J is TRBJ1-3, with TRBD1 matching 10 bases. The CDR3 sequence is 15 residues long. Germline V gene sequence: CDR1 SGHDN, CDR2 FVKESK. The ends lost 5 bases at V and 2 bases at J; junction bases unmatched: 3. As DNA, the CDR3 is TGTGCCAGCAGCTCCGGGACAGGGGCTGGAAACACCATATATTTT. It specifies CASSSGTGAGNTIYF.

CDR3 region: CSAEGPGSGELFF. In DNA, the CDR3 is TGCAGCGCCGAAGGTCCGGGGAGCGGGGAGCTGTTTTTT. The chain couples TRBV29-1 to TRBJ2-2; weak D call: TRBD2 (5 bases). Germline loops: CDR1 SQVTM, CDR2 ANQGSEA. V lost 7 bases, J lost 7 bases, and 16 bases lay in between. The CDR3 has 13 residues.